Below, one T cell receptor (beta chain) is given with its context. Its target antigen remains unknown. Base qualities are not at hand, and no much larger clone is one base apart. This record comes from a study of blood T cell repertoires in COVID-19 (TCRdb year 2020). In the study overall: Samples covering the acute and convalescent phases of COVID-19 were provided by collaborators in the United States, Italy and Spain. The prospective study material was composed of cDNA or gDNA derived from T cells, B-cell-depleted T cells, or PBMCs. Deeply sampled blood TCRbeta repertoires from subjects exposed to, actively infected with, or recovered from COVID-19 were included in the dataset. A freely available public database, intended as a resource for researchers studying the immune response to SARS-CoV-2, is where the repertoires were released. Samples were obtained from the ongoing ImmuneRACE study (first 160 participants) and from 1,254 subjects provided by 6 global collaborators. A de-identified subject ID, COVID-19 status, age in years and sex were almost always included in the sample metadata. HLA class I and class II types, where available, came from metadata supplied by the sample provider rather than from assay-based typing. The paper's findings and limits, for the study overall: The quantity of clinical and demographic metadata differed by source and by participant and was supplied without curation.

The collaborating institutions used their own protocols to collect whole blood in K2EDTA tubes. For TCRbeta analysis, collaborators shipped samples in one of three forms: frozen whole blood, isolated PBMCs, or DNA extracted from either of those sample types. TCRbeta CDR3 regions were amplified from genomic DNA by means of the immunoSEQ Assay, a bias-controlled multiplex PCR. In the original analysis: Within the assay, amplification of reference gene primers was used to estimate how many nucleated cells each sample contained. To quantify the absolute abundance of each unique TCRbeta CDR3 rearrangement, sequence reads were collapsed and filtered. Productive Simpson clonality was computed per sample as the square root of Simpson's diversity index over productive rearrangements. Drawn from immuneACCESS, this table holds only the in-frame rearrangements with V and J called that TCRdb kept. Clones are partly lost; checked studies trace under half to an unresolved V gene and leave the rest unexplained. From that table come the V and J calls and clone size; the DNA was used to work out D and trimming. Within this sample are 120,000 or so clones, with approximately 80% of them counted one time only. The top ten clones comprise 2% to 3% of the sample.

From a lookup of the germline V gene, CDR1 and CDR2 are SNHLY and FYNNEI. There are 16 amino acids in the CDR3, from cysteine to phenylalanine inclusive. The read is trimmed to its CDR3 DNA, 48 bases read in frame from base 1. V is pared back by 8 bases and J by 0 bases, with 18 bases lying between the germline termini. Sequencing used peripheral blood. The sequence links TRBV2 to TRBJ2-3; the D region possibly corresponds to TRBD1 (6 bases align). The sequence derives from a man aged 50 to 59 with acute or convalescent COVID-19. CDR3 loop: CASWGRGASSTDTQYF. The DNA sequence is TGTGCCAGCTGGGGCAGGGGAGCATCTAGCACAGATACGCAGTATTTT. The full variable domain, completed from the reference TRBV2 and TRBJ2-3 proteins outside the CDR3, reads EPEVTQTPSHQVTQMGQEVILRCVPISNHLYFYWYRQILGQKVEFLVSFYNNEISEKSEIFDDQFSVERPDGSNFTLKIRSTKLEDSAMYFCASWGRGASSTDTQYFGPGTRLTVL.